This T cell receptor beta chain was identified in a study of immune evolution from preneoplasia to lung adenocarcinoma. Study at large: HLA loss of heterozygosity: over 5.5% AIS, about 15% MIA, about 35% ADC, none AAH.

The CDR3 sequence is 14 residues long. The V gene lost 8 bases and the J gene lost 4 bases, with 17 bases spanning the gap. Germline V gene lookup returns CDR1 SEHNR and CDR2 FQNEAQ (reference sequence). Repertoires were generated with immunoSEQ multiplex PCR, while TCRdb's copy carries only in-frame clones and drops some. The sample contains approximately 5,000 clones, roughly 85% of which appear only once. Resections took place in Japan or China from about 2014 to 2018. The sequence came from a person aged 70 to 80 with lung adenocarcinoma. Material: FFPE atypical adenomatous hyperplasia tissue from the lung. Subset of the sample: atypical adenomatous hyperplasia (AAH), lung preneoplasia. The chain recombines TRBV7-9 with TRBJ1-2; no clear D. The CDR3 nucleotides read TGTGCCAGCCGTGGGGAGCCGACCATCTATGGCTACACCTTC. Protein product: CASRGEPTIYGYTF.